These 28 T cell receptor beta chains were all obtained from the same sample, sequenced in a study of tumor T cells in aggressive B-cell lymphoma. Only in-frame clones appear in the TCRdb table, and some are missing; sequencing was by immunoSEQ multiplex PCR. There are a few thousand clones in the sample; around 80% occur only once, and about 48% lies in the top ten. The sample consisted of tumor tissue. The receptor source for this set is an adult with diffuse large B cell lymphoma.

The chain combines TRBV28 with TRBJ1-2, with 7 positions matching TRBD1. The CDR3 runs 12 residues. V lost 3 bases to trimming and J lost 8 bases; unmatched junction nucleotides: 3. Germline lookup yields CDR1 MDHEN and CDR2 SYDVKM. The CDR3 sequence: CASSFGTAGYTF. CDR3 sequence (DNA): TGTGCCAGCAGTTTCGGGACAGCGGGCTACACCTTC.

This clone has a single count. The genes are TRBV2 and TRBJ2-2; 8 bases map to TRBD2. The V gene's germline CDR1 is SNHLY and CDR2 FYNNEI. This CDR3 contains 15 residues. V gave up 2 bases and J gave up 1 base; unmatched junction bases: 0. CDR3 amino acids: CASSESGRNTGELFF. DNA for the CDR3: TGTGCCAGCAGTGAAAGCGGGAGGAACACCGGGGAGCTGTTTTTT. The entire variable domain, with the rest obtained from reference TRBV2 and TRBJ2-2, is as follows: EPEVTQTPSHQVTQMGQEVILRCVPISNHLYFYWYRQILGQKVEFLVSFYNNEISEKSEIFDDQFSVERPDGSNFTLKIRSTKLEDSAMYFCASSESGRNTGELFFGEGSRLTVL.

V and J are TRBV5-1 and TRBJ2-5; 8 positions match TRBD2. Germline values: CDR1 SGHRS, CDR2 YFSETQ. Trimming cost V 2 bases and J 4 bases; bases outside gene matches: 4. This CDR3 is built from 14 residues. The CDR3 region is CASSLGLAGETQYF. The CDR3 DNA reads TGCGCCAGCAGCTTAGGACTAGCCGGAGAGACCCAGTACTTC.

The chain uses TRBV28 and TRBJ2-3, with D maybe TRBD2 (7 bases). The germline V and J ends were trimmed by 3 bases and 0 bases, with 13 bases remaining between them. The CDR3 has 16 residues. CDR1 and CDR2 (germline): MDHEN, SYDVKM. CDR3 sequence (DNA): TGTGCCAGCAGTTTGCCGGGGGGCCTTAGCACAGATACGCAGTATTTT. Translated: CASSLPGGLSTDTQYF.

The CDR3 coding sequence is TGCGCCAGCAGCCGGGAGGGAGGGGCGTCACCCACCTTC. The encoded protein is CASSREGGASPTF. The chain joins TRBV5-1 to TRBJ1-2; a possible D gene is TRBD1 (5 bases). Trimming took off 4 bases at V and 13 bases at J, with 20 bases between the two ends. The CDR3 spans 13 residues. The germline gives CDR1 SGHRS, CDR2 YFSETQ.

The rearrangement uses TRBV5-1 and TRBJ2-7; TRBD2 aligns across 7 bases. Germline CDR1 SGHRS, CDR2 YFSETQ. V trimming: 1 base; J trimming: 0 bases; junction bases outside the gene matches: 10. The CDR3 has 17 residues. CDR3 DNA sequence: TGCGCCAGCAGCTTGAACCCCGGGACTATCAGCTCCTACGAGCAGTACTTC. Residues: CASSLNPGTISSYEQYF.

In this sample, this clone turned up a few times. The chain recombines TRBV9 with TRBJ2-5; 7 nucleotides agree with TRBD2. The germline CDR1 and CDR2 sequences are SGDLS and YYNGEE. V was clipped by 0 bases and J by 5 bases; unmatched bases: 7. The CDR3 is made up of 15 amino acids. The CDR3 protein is CASSVGGRAGETQYF. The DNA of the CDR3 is TGTGCCAGCAGCGTAGGAGGGAGGGCAGGGGAGACCCAGTACTTC.

The CDR3 reads CASSSNFNQPQHF. The DNA for the CDR3 is TGTGCCAGCAGCTCGAACTTCAATCAGCCCCAGCATTTT. The chain uses TRBV7-9 and TRBJ1-5; D unresolved. CDR1 is SEHNR and CDR2 is FQNEAQ in the germline V gene (reference sequence). Deletions cut 4 bases from V and 3 bases from J, with 7 bases between. The CDR3 consists of 13 residues. The entire variable domain, with the rest obtained from reference TRBV7-9 and TRBJ1-5, is as follows: DTGVSQNPRHKITKRGQNVTFRCDPISEHNRLYWYRQTLGQGPEFLTYFQNEAQLEKSRLLSDRFSAERPKGSFSTLEIQRTEQGDSAMYLCASSSNFNQPQHFGDGTRLSIL.

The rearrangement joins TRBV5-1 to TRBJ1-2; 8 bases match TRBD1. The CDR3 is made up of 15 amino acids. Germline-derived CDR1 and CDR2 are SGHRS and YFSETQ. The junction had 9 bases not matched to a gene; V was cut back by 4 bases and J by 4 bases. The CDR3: CASSQSGTGVYGYTF. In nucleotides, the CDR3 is TGCGCCAGCAGCCAGTCCGGGACAGGTGTCTATGGCTACACCTTC.

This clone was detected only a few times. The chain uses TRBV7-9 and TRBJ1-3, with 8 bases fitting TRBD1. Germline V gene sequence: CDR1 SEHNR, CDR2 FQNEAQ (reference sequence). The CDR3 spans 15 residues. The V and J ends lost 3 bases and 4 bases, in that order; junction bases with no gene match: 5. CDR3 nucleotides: TGTGCCAGCAGCTTTCAGGGGGCCAGAGGAAACACCATATATTTT. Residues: CASSFQGARGNTIYF.

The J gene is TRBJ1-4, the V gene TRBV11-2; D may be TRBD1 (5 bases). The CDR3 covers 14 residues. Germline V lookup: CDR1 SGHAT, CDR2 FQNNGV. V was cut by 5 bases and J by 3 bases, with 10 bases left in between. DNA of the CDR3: TGTGCCAGCAGCCGGGACTTGGCTAATGAAAAACTGTTTTTT. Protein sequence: CASSRDLANEKLFF.

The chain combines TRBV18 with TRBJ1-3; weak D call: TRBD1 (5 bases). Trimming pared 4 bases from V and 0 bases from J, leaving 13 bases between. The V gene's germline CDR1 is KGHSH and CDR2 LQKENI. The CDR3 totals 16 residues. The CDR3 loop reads CASSLYSDSSGNTIYF. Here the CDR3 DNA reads TGTGCCAGCTCACTCTACAGTGACAGCTCTGGAAACACCATATATTTT.

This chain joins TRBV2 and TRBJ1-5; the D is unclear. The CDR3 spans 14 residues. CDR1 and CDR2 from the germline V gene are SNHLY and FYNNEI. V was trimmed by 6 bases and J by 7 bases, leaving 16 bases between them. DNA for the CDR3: TGTGCCAGCAGCCGTACGGATGGCGGCCAGCCCCAGCATTTT. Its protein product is CASSRTDGGQPQHF.

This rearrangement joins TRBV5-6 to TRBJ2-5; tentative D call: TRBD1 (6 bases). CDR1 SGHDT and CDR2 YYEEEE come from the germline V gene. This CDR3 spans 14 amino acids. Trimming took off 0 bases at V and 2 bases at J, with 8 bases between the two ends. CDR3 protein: CASSLAGAQETQYF. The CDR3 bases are TGTGCCAGCAGCTTGGCAGGGGCTCAAGAGACCCAGTACTTC.

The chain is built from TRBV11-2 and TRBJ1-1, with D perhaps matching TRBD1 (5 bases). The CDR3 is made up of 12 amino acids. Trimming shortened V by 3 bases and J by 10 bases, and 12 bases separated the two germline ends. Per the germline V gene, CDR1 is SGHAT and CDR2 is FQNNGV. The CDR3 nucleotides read TGTGCCAGCAGCTTGGGCATCCAGGGAGCTTTCTTT. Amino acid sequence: CASSLGIQGAFF.

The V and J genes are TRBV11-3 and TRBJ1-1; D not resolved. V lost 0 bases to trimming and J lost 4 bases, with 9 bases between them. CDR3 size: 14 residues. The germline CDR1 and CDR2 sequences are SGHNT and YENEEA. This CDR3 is CASSLEEEGTEAFF. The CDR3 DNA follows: TGTGCCAGCAGCTTAGAAGAAGAGGGCACTGAAGCTTTCTTT.

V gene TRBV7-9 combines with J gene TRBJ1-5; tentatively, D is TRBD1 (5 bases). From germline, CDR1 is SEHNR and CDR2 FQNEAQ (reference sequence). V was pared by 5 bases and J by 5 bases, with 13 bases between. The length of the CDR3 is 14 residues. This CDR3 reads CASSRAGSDQPQHF. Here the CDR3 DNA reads TGTGCCAGCAGCCGGGCAGGGTCGGATCAGCCCCAGCATTTT.

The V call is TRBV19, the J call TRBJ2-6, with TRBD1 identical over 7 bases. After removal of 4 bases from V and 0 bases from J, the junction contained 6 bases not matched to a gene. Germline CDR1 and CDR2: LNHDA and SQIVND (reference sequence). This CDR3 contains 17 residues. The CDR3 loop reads CASSTAGTASGANVLTF. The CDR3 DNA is TGTGCCAGTAGTACCGCCGGGACAGCCTCTGGGGCCAACGTCCTGACTTTC.

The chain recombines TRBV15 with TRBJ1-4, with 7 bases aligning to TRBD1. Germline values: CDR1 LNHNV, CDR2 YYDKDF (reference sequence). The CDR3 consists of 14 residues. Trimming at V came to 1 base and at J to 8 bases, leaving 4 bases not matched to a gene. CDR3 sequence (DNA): TGTGCCACCAGCAGAGGACAGGGTCAGGAAAAACTGTTTTTT. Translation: CATSRGQGQEKLFF.

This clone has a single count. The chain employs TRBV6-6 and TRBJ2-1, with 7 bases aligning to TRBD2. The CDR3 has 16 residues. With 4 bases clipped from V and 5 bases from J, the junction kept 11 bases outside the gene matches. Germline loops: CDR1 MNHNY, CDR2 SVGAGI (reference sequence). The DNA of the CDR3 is TGTGCCAGCAGTTTAGCGGGTACTGGTACAAACAATGAGCAGTTCTTC. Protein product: CASSLAGTGTNNEQFF.

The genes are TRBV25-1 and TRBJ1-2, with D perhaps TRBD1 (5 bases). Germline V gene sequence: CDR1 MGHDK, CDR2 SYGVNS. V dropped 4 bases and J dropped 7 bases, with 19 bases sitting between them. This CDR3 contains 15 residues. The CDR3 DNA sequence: TGTGCCAGCAGTGCCAGTGGGCGCACAAGGGGTGGCTACACCTTC. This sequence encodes CASSASGRTRGGYTF.

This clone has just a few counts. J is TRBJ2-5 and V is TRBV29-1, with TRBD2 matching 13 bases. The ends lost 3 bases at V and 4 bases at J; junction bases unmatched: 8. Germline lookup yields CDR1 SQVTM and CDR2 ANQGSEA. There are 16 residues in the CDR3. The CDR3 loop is CSVDGLAGDWRETQYF. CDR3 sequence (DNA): TGCAGCGTTGACGGACTAGCGGGAGATTGGAGAGAGACCCAGTACTTC.

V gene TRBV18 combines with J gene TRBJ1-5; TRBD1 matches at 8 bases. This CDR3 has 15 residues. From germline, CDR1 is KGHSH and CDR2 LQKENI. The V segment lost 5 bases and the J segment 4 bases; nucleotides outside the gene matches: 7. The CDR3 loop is CASSVTGGRNQPQHF. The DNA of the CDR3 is TGTGCCAGCTCAGTTACAGGGGGGAGAAATCAGCCCCAGCATTTT.

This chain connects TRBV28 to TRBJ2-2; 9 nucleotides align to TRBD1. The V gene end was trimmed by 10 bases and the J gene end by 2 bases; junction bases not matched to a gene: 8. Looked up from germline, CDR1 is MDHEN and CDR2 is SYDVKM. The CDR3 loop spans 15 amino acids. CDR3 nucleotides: TGTGCCACCTATACGGGACAGGGAAACACCGGGGAGCTGTTTTTT. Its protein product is CATYTGQGNTGELFF.

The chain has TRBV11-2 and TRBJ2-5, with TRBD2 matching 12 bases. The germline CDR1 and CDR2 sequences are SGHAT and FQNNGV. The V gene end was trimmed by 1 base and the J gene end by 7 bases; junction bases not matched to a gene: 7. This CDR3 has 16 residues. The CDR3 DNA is TGTGCCAGCAGCTTAGGGGGACTAGCGGGCGCTTCGACCCAGTACTTC. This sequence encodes CASSLGGLAGASTQYF.

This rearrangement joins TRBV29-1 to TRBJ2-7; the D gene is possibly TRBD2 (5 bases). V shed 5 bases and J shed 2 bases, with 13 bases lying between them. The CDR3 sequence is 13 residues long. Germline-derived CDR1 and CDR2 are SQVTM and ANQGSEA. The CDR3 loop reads CSVKVGSTYEQYF. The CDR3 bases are TGCAGCGTTAAGGTTGGGAGTACCTACGAGCAGTACTTC.

CDR3 sequence (DNA): TGTGCCAGCAGCCAACCTACGGAGGCGGGGGGGCCCATCACCGGGGAGCTGTTTTTT. Amino acids: CASSQPTEAGGPITGELFF. The rearrangement uses TRBV4-2 and TRBJ2-2, with 9 bases lining up with TRBD2. The germline V gene has CDR1 LGHNA and CDR2 YNFKEQ. The CDR3 covers 19 residues. V lost 2 bases, J lost 4 bases, and 14 bases stayed unmatched.

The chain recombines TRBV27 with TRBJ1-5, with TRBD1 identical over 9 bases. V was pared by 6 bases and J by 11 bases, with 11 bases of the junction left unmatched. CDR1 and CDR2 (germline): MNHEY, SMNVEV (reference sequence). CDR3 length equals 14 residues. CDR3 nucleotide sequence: TGTGCCAGCAGCACCACAGGGGGCGTCCCAGCCCAGCATTTT. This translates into CASSTTGGVPAQHF.